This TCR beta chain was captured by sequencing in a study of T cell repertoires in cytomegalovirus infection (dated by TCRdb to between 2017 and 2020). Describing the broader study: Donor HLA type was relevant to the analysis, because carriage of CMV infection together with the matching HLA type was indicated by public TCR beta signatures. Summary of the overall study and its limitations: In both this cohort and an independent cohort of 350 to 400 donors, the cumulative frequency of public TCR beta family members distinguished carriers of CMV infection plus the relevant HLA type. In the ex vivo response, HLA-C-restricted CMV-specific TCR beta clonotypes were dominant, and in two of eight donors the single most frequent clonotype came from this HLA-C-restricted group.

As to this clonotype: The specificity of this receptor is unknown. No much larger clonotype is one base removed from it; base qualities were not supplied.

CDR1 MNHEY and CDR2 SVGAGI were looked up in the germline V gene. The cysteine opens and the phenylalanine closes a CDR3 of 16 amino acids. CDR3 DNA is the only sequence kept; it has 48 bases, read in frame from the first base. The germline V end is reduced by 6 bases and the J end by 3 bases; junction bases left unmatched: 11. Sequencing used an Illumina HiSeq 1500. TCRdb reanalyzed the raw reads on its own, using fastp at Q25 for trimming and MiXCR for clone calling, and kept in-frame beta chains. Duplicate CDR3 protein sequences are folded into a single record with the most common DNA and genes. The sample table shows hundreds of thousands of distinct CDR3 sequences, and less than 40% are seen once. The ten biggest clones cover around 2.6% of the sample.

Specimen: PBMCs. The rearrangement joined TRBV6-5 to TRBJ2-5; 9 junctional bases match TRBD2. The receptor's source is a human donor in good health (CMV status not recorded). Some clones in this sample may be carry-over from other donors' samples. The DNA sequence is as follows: TGTGCCAGCAGACCCTCTTGGGCTAGCGGGGAAGAGACCCAGTACTTC. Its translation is CASRPSWASGEETQYF.